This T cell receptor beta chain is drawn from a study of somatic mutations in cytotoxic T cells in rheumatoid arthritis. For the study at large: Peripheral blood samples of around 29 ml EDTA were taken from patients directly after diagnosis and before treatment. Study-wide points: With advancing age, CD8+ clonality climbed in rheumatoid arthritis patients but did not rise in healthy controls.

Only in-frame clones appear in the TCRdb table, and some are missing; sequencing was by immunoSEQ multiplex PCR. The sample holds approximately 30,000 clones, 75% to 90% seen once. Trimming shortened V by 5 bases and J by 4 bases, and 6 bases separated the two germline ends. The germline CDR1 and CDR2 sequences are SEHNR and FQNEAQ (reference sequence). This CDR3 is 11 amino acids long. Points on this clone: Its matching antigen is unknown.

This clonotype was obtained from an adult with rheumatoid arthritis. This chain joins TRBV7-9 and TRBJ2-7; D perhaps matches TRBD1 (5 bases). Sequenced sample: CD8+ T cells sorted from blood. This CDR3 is CASSRGYEQYF. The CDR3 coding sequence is TGTGCCAGCAGCAGGGGATACGAGCAGTACTTC.